Shown below are 3 T cell receptor beta chains from a single sample sequenced in a study of T cell repertoires in ileal Crohn's disease. Profiling relied on immunoSEQ multiplex PCR, and the TCRdb table lists in-frame clones only, not all of them. This table holds fewer than 18,000 clones, 80% found once. The sample comprised ileal tissue. These receptors were obtained from an adult with Crohn's disease.

The genes are TRBV10-1 and TRBJ2-1; 14 bases map to TRBD2. This CDR3 is built from 16 residues. CDR1 is WNHNN, CDR2 SYGVQD, per germline (reference sequence). The V and J ends lost 5 bases and 7 bases, in that order; junction bases with no gene match: 7. The CDR3 sequence: CASSPGLAGGTNEQFF. CDR3 DNA sequence: TGCGCCAGCAGTCCCGGACTAGCGGGGGGTACTAATGAGCAGTTCTTC.

The rearrangement joins TRBV2 to TRBJ1-4; D gene ambiguous. The CDR3 consists of 14 residues. CDR1 and CDR2 from the germline V gene are SNHLY and FYNNEI. V lost 7 bases and J 3 bases, leaving 12 bases between the germline ends. The CDR3 region is CASTLRVANEKLFF. CDR3 nucleotide sequence: TGTGCCAGCACTCTGCGTGTGGCTAATGAAAAACTGTTTTTT.

This chain uses TRBV29-1 with TRBJ2-5, with D perhaps TRBD2 (7 bases). Trimming left V 2 bases short and J 5 bases short, with 21 bases between. Per the germline V gene, CDR1 is SQVTM and CDR2 is ANQGSEA. The CDR3 is made up of 16 amino acids. The DNA of the CDR3 is TGCAGCGTTGAAAGGGGGGGCAGGGCCCCGGGGGAGACCCAGTACTTC. This encodes CSVERGGRAPGETQYF.